These T cell receptor beta chains were read from a single sample in a study of T cell responses to AZD1222 COVID-19 vaccine. Repertoires were generated with immunoSEQ multiplex PCR, while TCRdb's copy carries only in-frame clones and drops some. In the table there are 90,000 to 110,000 clones, 70% to 90% of which are singletons. Sequenced here: peripheral blood, sampled 28 days after the second AZD1222 dose. The receptor source for this set is an adult who received the AZD1222 COVID-19 vaccine. Both conserved end residues are part of each CDR3. The order of the fields is clone size, D gene, V gene, CDR3 protein. The D gene is left open where the match is weak. The size field is filled for only some rows; it gives once, few, many or a size class.

>NA|NA|TRBV9
CASSVAAGPHNSPLHF
>NA|NA|TRBV6-1
CASSKAGTPGTDTQYF
>few|NA|TRBV6-1
CASSEVPLDGGYTF
>once|NA|TRBV6-2/TRBV6-3
CASSRGGHYDGYTF
>NA|NA|TRBV2
CASSEAPATTSNQPQHF
>NA|TRBD1|TRBV3-1/TRBV3-2
CASSRQGSTEAFF
>NA|TRBD2|TRBV10-3
CAISGSSGSLDEQYF
>NA|NA|TRBV6-2/TRBV6-3
CASSYAHSGDTTDTQYF
>NA|NA|TRBV24-1
CATSRDGGNIQYF
>once|TRBD1|TRBV19
CASRGTGGSQPQHF
>once|TRBD1|TRBV6-2/TRBV6-3
CASSYSGPGQGNSPLHF
>NA|NA|TRBV7-3
CASSLNQAGEAFF
>NA|NA|TRBV2
CASNRDTPSEAFF
>NA|TRBD1|TRBV15
CATSRDRQGGQPQHF
>NA|NA|TRBV4-3
CASSQDLRGAGELFF
>NA|NA|TRBV9
CASSVGGSGLYEQFF
>NA|TRBD1|TRBV28
CASRGQGSYEQYF
>NA|NA|TRBV5-8
CASNPGQYGYTF
>NA|NA|TRBV7-7
CASSLSGTYNEQFF
>NA|NA|TRBV2
CASSVEQNYGYTF
>NA|NA|TRBV3-1/TRBV3-2
CASSHSNPGEQYF
>NA|NA|TRBV11-2
CASSLVLGAEKLFF
>NA|TRBD2|TRBV7-9
CASSPPLRLAGLKNEQFF
>once|NA|TRBV10-3
CAISEGVPGAYNEQFF
>NA|TRBD1|TRBV11-1
CALRQGSPKDEQYF
>NA|NA|TRBV18
CASSPGQTGEQFF
>NA|NA|TRBV15
CATSRDGTGRTNEQFF
>NA|NA|TRBV27
CASSLGSVSPLHF
>NA|NA|TRBV9
CASGFGQGTYNEQFF
>NA|NA|TRBV30
CAWSGNFNEQFF
>NA|NA|TRBV5-5
CASSPAGGSDSPLHF
>NA|TRBD1|TRBV5-8
CASSLSGTGSSEQYF
>medium-sized|NA|TRBV4-2
CASSQGKRQRYLSGEQYF
>NA|TRBD1|TRBV5-8
CASSLLGQGALVTEAFF
>NA|NA|TRBV14
CASSEIQETQYF
>NA|NA|TRBV27
CASSTGPTQYF